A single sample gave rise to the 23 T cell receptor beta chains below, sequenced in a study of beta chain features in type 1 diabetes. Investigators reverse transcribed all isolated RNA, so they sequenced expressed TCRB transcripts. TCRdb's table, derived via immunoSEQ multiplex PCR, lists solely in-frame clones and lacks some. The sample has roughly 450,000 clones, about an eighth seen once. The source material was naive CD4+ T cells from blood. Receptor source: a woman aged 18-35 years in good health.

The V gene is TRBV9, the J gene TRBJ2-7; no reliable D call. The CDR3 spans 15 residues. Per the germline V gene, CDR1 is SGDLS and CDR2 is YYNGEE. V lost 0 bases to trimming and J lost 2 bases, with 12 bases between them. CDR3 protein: CASSVGPGPTYEQYF. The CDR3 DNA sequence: TGTGCCAGCAGCGTAGGACCTGGACCTACCTACGAGCAGTACTTC.

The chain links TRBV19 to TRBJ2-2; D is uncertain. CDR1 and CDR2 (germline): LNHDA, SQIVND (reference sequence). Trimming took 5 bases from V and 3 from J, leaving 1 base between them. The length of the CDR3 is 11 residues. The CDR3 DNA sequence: TGTGCCAGTAGTTACACCGGGGAGCTGTTTTTT. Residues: CASSYTGELFF.

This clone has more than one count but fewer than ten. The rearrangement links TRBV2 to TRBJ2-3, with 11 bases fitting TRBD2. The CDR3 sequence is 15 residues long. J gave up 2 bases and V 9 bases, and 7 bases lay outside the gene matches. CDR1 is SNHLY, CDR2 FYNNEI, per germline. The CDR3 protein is CASQLAGVNTDTQYF. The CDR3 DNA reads TGTGCCAGTCAACTAGCGGGAGTAAACACAGATACGCAGTATTTT.

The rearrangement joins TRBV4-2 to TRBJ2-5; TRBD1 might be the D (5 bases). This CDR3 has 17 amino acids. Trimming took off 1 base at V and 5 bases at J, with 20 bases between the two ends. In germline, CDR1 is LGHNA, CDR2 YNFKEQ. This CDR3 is CASSQGAAGSLGETQYF. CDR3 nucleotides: TGTGCCAGCAGCCAAGGGGCCGCAGGGTCGTTGGGGGAGACCCAGTACTTC.

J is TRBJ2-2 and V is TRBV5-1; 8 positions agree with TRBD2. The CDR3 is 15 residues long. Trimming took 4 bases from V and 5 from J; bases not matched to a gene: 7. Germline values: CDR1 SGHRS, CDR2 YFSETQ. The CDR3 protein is CASSPGSSGTGELFF. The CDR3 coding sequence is TGCGCCAGCAGCCCCGGTTCTAGCGGGACCGGGGAGCTGTTTTTT.

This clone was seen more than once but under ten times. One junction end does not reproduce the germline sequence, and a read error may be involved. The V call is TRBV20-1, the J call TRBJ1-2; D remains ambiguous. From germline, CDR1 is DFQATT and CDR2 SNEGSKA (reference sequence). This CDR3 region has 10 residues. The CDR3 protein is CSASRRGSAF. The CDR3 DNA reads TGCAGTGCTTCCAGACGAGGTTCCGCCTTC.

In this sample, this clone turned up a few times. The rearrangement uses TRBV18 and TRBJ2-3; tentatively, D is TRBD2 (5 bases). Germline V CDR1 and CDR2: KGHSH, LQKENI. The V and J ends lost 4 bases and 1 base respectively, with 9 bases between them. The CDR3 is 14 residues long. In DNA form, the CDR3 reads TGTGCCAGCTCACTGATGGAGGGCACAGATACGCAGTATTTT. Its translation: CASSLMEGTDTQYF.

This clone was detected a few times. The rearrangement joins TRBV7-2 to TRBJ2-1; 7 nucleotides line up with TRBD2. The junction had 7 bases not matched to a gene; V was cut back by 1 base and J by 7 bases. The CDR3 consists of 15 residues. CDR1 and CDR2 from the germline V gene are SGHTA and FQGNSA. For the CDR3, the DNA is TGTGCCAGCAGCTTAGACGGGGGGAAGGGAAATGAGCAGTTCTTC. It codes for CASSLDGGKGNEQFF.

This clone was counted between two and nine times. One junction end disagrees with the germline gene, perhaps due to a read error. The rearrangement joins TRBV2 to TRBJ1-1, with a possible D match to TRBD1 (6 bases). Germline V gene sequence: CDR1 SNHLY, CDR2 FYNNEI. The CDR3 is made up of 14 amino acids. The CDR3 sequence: CASSRGHQNAEAFF. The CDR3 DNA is TGTGCCAGCAGCCGGGGACACCAGAACGCTGAAGCTTTCTTT.

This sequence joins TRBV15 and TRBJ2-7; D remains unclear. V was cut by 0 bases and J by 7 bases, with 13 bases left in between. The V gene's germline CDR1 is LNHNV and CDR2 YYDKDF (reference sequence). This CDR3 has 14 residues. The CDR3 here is CATSRDRLVGEQYV. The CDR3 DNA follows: TGTGCCACCAGCAGAGATAGGCTCGTAGGGGAGCAGTACGTC.

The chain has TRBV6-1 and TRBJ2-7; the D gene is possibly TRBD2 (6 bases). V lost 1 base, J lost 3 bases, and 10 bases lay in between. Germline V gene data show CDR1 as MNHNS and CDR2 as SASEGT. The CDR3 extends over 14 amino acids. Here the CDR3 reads CASSEGAGNYEQYV. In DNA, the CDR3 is TGTGCCAGCAGTGAAGGGGCGGGAAACTACGAGCAGTACGTC.

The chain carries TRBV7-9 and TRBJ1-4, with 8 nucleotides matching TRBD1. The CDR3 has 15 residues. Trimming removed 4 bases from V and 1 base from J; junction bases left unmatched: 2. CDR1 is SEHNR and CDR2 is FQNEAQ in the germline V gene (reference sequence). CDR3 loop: CASSSDRGTNEKLFF. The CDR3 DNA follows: TGTGCCAGCAGCTCCGACAGGGGAACTAATGAAAAACTGTTTTTT.

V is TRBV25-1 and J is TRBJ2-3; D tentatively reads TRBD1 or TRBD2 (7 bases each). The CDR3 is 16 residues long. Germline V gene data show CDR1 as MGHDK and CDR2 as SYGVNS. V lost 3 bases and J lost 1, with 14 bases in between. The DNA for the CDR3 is TGTGCCAGCAGTGAGTCCAGGGGGGGTGGCACAGATACGCAGTATTTT. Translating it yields CASSESRGGGTDTQYF.

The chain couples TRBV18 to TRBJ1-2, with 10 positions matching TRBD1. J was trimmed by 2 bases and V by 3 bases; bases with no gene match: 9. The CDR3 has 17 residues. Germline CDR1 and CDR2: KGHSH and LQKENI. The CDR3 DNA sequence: TGTGCCAGCTCACCGATCGCGGGGACAGGGGAAAACTATGGCTACACCTTC. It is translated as CASSPIAGTGENYGYTF.

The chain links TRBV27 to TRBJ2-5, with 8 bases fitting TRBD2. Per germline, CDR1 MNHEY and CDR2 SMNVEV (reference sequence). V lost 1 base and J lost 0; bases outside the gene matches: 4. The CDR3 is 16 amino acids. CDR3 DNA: TGTGCCAGCAGTTTATACGGTAGCGGGGACCAAGAGACCCAGTACTTC. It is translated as CASSLYGSGDQETQYF.

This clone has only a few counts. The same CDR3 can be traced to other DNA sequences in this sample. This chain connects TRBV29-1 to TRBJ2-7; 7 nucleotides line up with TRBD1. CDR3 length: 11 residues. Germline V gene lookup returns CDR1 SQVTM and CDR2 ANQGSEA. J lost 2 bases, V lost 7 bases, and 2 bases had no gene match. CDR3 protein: CSAGTAYEQYV. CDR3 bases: TGCAGCGCAGGGACAGCCTACGAGCAGTACGTC.

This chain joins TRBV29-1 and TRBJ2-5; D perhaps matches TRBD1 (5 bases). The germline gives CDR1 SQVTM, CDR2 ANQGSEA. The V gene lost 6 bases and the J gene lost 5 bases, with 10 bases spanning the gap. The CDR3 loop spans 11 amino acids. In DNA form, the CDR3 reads TGCAGCGTCGACAGATGGGAGACCCAGTACTTC. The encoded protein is CSVDRWETQYF. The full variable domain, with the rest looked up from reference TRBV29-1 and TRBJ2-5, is SAVISQKPSRDICQRGTSLTIQCQVDSQVTMMFWYRQQPGQSLTLIATANQGSEATYESGFVIDKFPISRPNLTFSTLTVSNMSPEDSSIYLCSVDRWETQYFGPGTRLLVL.

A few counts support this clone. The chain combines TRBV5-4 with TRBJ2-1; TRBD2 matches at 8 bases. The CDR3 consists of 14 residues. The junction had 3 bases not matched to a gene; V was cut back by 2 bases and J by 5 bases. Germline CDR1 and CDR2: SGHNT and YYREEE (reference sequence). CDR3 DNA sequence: TGTGCCAGCAGCTTACCGGGAGGGAACAATGAGCAGTTCTTC. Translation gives CASSLPGGNNEQFF. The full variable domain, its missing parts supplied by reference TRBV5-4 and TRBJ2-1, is ETGVTQSPTHLIKTRGQQVTLRCSSQSGHNTVSWYQQALGQGPQFIFQYYREEENGRGNFPPRFSGLQFPNYSSELNVNALELDDSALYLCASSLPGGNNEQFFGPGTRLTVL.

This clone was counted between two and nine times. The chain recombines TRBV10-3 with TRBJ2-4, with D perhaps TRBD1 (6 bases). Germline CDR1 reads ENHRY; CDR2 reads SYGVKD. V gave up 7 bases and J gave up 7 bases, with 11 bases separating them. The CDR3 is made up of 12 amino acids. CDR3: CAIKGDTNIQYF. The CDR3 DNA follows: TGTGCCATCAAAGGGGACACCAACATTCAGTACTTC.

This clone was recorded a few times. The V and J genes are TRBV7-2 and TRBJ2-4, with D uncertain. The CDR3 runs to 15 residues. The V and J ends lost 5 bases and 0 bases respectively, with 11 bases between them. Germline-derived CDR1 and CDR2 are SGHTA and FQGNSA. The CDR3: CASSHGVIAKNIQYF. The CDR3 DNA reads TGTGCCAGCAGCCACGGAGTAATAGCCAAAAACATTCAGTACTTC. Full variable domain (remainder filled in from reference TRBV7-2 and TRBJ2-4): GAGVSQSPSNKVTEKGKDVELRCDPISGHTALYWYRQSLGQGLEFLIYFQGNSAPDKSGLPSDRFSAERTGGSVSTLTIQRTQQEDSAVYLCASSHGVIAKNIQYFGAGTRLSVL.

The CDR3 DNA is TGTGCCAGCAGTTTCTTTCTAGCTGGCCGGGACAGGGATTCCCAGTTCTTC. Amino acid sequence: CASSFFLAGRDRDSQFF. The rearrangement joins TRBV28 to TRBJ2-1; 9 nucleotides line up with TRBD1. V lost 3 bases to trimming and J lost 13 bases; unmatched junction nucleotides: 19. Germline V gives CDR1 MDHEN, CDR2 SYDVKM. This CDR3 comprises 17 residues.

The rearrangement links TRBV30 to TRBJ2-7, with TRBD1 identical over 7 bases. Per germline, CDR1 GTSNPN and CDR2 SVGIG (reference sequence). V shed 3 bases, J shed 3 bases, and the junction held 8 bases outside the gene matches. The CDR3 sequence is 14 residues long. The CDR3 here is CAWRSAGGYYEQYF. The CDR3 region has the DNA TGTGCCTGGAGGTCTGCAGGGGGTTACTACGAGCAGTACTTC.

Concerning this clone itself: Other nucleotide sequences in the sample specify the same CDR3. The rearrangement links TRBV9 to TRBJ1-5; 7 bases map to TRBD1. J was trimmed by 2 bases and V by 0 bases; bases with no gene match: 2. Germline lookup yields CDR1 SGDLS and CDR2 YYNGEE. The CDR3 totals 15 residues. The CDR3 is CASSVDGQGNQPQHF. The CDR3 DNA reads TGTGCCAGCAGCGTAGATGGACAGGGCAATCAGCCCCAGCATTTT.